Sequencing of this T cell receptor (beta chain) was carried out in a study of CD8+ T cells in alopecia areata. Study information: The drug, oral tofacitinib, was given to treated patients at 5 to 10 mg twice daily. Regarding the study as a whole: Tofacitinib significantly decreased scalp clonality and expanded CD8+ clones among top 100. Only one nonresponder was present, which leaves the link between baseline CD8+ expansion and response uncertain. Greater clonality was observed in lesional scalp samples, especially alopecia totalis/universalis, versus normal scalp.

It was cDNA, reverse transcribed from extracted RNA, that served as the sequencing template. Only in-frame clones appear in the TCRdb table, and some are missing; sequencing was by immunoSEQ multiplex PCR. This table has some 110,000 clones, roughly 55% appearing once. As for treatment: oral pan-JAK inhibitor, 5-10 mg twice daily. Comment on this clone: Its antigen remains unknown.

J gave up 2 bases and V 4 bases, and 5 bases lay outside the gene matches. There are 16 residues in the CDR3. The V gene's germline CDR1 is SEHNR and CDR2 FQNEAQ (reference sequence). The V and J genes are TRBV7-9 and TRBJ2-3; 11 bases line up with TRBD2. Specimen: CD8+ T cells sorted from blood, collected at week 24, from a patient treated with tofacitinib. This receptor was identified in a human donor with alopecia areata. CDR3: CASSSRLAGITDTQYF. The DNA for the CDR3 is TGTGCCAGCAGCTCCAGACTAGCGGGGATCACAGATACGCAGTATTTT.